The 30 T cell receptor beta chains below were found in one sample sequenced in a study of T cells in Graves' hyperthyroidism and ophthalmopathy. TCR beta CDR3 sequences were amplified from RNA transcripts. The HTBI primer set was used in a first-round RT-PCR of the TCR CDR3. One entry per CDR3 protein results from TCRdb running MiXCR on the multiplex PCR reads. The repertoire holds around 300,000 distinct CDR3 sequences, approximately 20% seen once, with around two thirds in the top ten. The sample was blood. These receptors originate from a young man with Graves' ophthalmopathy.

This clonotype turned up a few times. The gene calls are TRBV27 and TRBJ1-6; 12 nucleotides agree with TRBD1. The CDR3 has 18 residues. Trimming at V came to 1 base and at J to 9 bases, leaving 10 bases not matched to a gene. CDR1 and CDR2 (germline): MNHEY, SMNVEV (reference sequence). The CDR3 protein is CASSLLSRGTGGTSPLHF. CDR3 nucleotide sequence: TGTGCCAGCAGTTTATTATCGCGTGGGACAGGGGGCACTTCACCCCTCCACTTT.

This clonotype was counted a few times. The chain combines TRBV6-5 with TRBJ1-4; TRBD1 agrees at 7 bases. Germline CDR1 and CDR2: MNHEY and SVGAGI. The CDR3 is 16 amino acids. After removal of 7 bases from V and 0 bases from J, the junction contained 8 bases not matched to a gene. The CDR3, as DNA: TGTGCCAGCAAGACTCGGACAGGCCCAACTAATGAAAAACTGTTTTTT. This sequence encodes CASKTRTGPTNEKLFF.

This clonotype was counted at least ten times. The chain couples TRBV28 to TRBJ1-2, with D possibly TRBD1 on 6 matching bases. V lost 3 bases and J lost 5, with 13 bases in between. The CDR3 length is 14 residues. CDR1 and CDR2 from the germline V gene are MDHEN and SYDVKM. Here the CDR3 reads CASSFGGREYGYTF. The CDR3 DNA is TGTGCCAGCAGTTTCGGGGGGCGAGAGTATGGCTACACCTTC.

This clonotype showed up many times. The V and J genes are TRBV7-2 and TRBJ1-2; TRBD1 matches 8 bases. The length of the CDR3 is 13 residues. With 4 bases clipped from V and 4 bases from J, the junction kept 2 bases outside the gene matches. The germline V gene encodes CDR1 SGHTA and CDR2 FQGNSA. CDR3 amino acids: CASSSGQGYGYTF. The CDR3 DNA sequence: TGTGCCAGCAGCTCTGGACAGGGCTATGGCTACACCTTC. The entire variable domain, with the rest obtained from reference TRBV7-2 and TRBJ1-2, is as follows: GAGVSQSPSNKVTEKGKDVELRCDPISGHTALYWYRQSLGQGLEFLIYFQGNSAPDKSGLPSDRFSAERTGGSVSTLTIQRTQQEDSAVYLCASSSGQGYGYTFGSGTRLTVV.

CDR3 DNA: TGCGCCAGCAGCTTGTGGGTAGCGGGAGCGGCGCAAGAGACCCAGTACTTC. As protein: CASSLWVAGAAQETQYF. This sequence joins TRBV5-1 and TRBJ2-5; 9 bases map to TRBD2. This CDR3 is 17 amino acids long. With V trimmed by 1 base and J by 2 bases, 9 bases remained unmatched. CDR1 is SGHRS and CDR2 is YFSETQ in the germline V gene.

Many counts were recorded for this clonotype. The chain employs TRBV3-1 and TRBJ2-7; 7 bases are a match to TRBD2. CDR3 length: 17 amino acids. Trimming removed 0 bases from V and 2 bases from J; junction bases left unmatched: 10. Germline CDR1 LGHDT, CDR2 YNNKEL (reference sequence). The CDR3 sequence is CASSQDEMREFPYEQYF. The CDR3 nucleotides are TGTGCCAGCAGCCAAGACGAGATGCGGGAGTTCCCCTACGAGCAGTACTTC.

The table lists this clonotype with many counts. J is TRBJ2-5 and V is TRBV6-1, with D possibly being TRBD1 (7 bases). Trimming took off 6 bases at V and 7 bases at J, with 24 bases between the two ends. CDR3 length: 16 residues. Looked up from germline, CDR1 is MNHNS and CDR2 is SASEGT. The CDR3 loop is CASSEQGGGTIWTQYF. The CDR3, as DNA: TGTGCCAGCAGCGAACAAGGGGGCGGGACCATTTGGACCCAGTACTTC.

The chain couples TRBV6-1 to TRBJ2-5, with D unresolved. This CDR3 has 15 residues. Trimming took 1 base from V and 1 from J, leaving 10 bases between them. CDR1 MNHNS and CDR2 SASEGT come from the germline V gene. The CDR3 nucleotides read TGTGCCAGCAGTGAAGTAGGGTACCGCCAAGAGACCCAGTACTTC. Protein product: CASSEVGYRQETQYF.

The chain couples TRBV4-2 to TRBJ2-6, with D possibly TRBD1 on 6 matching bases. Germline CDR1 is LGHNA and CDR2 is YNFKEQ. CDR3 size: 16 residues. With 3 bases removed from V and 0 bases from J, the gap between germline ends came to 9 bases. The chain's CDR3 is CASSQGHFSGANVLTF. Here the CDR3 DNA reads TGTGCCAGCAGCCAGGGACATTTCTCTGGGGCCAACGTCCTGACTTTC.

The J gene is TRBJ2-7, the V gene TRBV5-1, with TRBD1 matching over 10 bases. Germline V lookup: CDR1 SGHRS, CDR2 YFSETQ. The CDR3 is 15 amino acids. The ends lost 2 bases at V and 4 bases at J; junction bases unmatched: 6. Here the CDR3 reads CASSFSGTGEYEQYF. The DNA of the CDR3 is TGCGCCAGCAGCTTTTCCGGGACAGGGGAATACGAGCAGTACTTC. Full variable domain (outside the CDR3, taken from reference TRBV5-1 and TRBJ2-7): KAGVTQTPRYLIKTRGQQVTLSCSPISGHRSVSWYQQTPGQGLQFLFEYFSETQRNKGNFPGRFSGRQFSNSRSEMNVSTLELGDSALYLCASSFSGTGEYEQYFGPGTRLTVT.

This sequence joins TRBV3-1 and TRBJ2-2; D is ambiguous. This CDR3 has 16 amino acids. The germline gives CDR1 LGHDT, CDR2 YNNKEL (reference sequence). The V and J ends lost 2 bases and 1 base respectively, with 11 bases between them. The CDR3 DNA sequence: TGTGCCAGCAGCCAATTGTTCCAGAGGAACACCGGGGAGCTGTTTTTT. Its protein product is CASSQLFQRNTGELFF.

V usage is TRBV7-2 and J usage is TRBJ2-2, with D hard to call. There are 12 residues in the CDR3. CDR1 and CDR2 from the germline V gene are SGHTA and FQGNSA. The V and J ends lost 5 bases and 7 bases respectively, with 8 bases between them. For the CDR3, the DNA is TGTGCCAGCAGCCCATACATCGGGGAGCTGTTTTTT. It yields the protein CASSPYIGELFF.

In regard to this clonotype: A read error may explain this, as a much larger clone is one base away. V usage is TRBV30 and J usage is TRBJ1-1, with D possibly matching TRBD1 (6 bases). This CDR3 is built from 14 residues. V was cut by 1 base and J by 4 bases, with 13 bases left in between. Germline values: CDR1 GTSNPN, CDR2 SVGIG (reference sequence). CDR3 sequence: CAWSALSGATEAFF. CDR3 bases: TGTGCCTGGAGTGCACTTTCAGGGGCCACTGAAGCTTTCTTT.

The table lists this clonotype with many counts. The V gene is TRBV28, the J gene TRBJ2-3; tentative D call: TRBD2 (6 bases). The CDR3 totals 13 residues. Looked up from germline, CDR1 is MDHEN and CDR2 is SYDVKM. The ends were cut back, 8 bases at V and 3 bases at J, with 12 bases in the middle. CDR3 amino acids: CASGASETDTQYF. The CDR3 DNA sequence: TGTGCCAGCGGCGCTAGCGAAACAGATACGCAGTATTTT.

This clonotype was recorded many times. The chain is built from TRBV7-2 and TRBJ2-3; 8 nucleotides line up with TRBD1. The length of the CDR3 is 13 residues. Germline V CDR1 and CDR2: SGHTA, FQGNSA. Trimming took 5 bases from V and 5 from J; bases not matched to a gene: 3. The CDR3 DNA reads TGTGCCAGCAGCGGACAGGGTCTAGATACGCAGTATTTT. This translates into CASSGQGLDTQYF.

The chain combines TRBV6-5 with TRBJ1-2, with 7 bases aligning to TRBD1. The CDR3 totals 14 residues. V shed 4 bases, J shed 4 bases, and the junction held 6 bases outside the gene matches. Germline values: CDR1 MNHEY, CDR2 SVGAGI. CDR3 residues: CASSSYRGLYGYTF. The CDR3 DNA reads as TGTGCCAGCAGTTCCTACAGGGGACTCTATGGCTACACCTTC.

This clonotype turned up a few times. CDR3 loop: CASGTSGRRAGELFF. The CDR3 DNA sequence: TGTGCCAGCGGGACTAGCGGGAGGAGAGCCGGGGAGCTGTTTTTT. The gene calls are TRBV28 and TRBJ2-2; 15 positions match TRBD2. The CDR3 spans 15 residues. V trimming: 8 bases; J trimming: 6 bases; junction bases outside the gene matches: 4. CDR1 MDHEN and CDR2 SYDVKM come from the germline V gene.

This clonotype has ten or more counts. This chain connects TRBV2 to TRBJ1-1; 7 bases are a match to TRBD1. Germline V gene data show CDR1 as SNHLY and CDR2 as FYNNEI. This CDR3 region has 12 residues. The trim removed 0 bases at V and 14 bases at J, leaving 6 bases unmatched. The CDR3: CASSEAGTGEFF. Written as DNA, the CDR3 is TGTGCCAGCAGTGAAGCAGGAACAGGGGAATTCTTT.

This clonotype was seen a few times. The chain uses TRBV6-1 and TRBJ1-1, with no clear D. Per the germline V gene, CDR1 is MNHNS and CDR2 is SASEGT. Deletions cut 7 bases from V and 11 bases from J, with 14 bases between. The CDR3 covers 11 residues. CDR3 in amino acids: CASTPSRLAFF. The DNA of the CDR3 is TGTGCCAGCACCCCGAGTCGGCTGGCTTTCTTT.

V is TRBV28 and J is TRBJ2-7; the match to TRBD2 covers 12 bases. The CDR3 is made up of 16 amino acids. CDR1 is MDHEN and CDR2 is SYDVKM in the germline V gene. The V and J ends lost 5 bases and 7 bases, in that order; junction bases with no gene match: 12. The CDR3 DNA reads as TGTGCCAGCAGTACGCGGACTAGCGGGGTGCGGAGAGAGCAGTACTTC. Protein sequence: CASSTRTSGVRREQYF.

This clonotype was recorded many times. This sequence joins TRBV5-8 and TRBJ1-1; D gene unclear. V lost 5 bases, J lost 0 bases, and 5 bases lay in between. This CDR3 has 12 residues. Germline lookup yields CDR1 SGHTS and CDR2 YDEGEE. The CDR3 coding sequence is TGTGCCAGCAGGCGGGTGAACACTGAAGCTTTCTTT. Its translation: CASRRVNTEAFF.

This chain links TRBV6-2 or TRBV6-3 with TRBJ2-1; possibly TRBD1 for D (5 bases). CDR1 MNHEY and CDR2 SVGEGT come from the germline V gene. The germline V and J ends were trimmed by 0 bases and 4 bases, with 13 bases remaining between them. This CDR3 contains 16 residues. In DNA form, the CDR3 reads TGTGCCAGCAGTTACTCGGCGATGGACAAATACAATGAGCAGTTCTTC. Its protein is CASSYSAMDKYNEQFF.

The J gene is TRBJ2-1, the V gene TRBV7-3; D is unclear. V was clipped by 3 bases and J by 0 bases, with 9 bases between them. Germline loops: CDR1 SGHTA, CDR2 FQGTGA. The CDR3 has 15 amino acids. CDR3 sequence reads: CASSLTRSSYNEQFF. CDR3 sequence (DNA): TGTGCCAGCAGCTTGACCCGGAGCTCCTACAATGAGCAGTTCTTC.

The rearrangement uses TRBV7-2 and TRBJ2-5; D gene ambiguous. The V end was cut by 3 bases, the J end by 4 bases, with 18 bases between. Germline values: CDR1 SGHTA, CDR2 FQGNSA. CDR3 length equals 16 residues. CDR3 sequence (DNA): TGTGCCAGCAGCTTTAAGCCCCCCAGGATTAGAGAGACCCAGTACTTC. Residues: CASSFKPPRIRETQYF.

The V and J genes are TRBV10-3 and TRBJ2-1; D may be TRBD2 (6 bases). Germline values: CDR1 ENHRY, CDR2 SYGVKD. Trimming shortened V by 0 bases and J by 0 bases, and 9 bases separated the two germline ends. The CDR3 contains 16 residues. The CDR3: CAISESGEVSYNEQFF. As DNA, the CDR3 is TGTGCCATCAGTGAGTCGGGGGAGGTCTCCTACAATGAGCAGTTCTTC.

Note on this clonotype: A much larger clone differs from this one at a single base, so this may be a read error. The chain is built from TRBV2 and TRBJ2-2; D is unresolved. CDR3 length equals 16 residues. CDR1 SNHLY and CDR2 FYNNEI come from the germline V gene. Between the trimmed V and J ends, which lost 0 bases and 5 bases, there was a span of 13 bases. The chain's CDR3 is CASSEASLSGTGELFF. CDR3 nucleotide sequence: TGTGCCAGCAGTGAAGCAAGTCTAAGTGGGACCGGGGAGCTGTTTTTT.

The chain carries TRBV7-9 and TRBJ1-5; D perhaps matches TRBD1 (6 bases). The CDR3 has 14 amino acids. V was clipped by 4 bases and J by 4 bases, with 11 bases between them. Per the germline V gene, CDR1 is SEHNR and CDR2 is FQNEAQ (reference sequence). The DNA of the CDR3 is TGTGCCAGCAGCTCCCAGGGGATAAATCAGCCCCAGCATTTT. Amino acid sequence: CASSSQGINQPQHF. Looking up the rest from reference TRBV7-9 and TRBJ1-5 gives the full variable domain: DTGVSQNPRHKITKRGQNVTFRCDPISEHNRLYWYRQTLGQGPEFLTYFQNEAQLEKSRLLSDRFSAERPKGSFSTLEIQRTEQGDSAMYLCASSSQGINQPQHFGDGTRLSIL.

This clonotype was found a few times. The CDR3 region has the DNA TGCGCCAGCAGCCAAGAGGCTTATAGAGGAGGAAGCACAGATACGCAGTATTTT. Translated, it gives CASSQEAYRGGSTDTQYF. The chain combines TRBV4-1 with TRBJ2-3, with D tentatively TRBD2 (5 bases). Germline V gene data show CDR1 as MGHRA and CDR2 as YSYEKL. Trimming cost V 0 bases and J 0 bases, with 16 bases left between them. CDR3 size: 18 residues.

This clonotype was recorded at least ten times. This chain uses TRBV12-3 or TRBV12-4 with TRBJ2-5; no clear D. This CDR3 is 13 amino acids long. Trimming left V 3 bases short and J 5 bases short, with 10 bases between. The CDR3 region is CASSFTVGETQYF. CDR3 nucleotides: TGTGCCAGCAGTTTTACGGTTGGGGAGACCCAGTACTTC.

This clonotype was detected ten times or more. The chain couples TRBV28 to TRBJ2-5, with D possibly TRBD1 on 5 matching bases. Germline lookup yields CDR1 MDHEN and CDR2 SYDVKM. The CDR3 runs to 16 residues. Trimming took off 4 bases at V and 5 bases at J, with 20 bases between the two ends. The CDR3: CASSSTTTRVGETQYF. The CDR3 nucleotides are TGTGCCAGCAGTTCCACTACGACCAGGGTTGGGGAGACCCAGTACTTC.